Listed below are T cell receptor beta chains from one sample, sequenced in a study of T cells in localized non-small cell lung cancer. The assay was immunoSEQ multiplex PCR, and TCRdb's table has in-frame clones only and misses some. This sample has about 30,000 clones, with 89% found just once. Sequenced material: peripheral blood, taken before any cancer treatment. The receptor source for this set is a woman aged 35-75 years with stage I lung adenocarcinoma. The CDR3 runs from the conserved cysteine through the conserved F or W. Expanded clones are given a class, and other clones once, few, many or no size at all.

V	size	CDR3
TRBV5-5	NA	CASSLVAGPQHF
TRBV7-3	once	CASSSSTGRNTEAFF
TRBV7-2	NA	CASSLAGPVNEQFF
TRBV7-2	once	CASSFSTTNEKLFF
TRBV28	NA	CASSSLDRGRNEQFF
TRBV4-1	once	CASSPHKGQRTEAFF
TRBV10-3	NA	CAIGEGMNTEAFF
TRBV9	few	CASSVAPQGSAGELFF
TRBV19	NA	CASTVFGTDTQYF
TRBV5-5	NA	CASSLFSFGDTGNTIYF
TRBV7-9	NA	CASSYGTSGGALAADTQYF
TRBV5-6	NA	CASSSPAEDTQYF
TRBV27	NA	CASSLRTANMNTEAFF
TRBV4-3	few	CASSQDNSNSPLHF
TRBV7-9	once	CASSLPGQRSEQYF
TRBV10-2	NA	CASATSASSSYNEQFF
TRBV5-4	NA	CASSLAGGVRSYEQYF